The sequence of this TCR beta chain was determined in a study of tumor-infiltrating lymphocytes in primary liver carcinoma. With around 500 ng total RNA as template and a constant-region primer, TCR beta cDNA was made. Modified slightly, ARM-PCR produced TCR beta libraries over three nested multiplex PCR rounds. The first two PCR rounds used TRBV1-TRBV30 forward primers with a C-beta reverse primer, about 10 cycles each. TCRdb re-derived calls from the multiplex PCR reads in MiXCR, one entry per CDR3 protein. The sample includes approximately 73,000 distinct CDR3 sequences, almost 70% of them seen just once. CDR1 is SQVTM and CDR2 is ANQGSEA in the germline V gene. The CDR3 has 12 residues. Co-extraction of RNA and DNA was performed on roughly 20-34 mg of unsorted bulk tissue. This clonotype turned up a few times. The junction departs from germline at one end; a sequencing error may be responsible.

The receptor comes from a man in his forties or fifties with primary liver carcinoma and hepatitis B virus infection. The chain combines TRBV29-1 with TRBJ2-3; 7 bases map to TRBD1. Sequenced input: liver tumor tissue from sampling region 4. Subset reported: tumor region T4, right-lateral pole. CDR3 nucleotides: TGCAGCATTGTCGGGACAGCAGATACTCAGTATTTT. This translates into CSIVGTADTQYF.